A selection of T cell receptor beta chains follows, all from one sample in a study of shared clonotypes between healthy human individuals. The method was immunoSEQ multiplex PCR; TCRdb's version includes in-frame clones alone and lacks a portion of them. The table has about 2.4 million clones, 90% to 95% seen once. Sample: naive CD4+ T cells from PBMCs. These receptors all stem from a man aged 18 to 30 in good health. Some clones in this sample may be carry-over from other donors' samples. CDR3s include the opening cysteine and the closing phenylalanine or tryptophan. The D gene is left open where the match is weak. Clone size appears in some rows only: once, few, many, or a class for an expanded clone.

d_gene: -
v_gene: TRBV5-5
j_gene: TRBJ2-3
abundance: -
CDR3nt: TGTGCCAGCAGCCGCAGACGGGCGGAGGGTGATACGCAGTATTTT
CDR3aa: CASSRRRAEGDTQYF

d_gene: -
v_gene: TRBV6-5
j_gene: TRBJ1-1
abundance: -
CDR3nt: TGTGCCAGCGGTCTCCGAGGGGCAAGGACTGAAGCTTTCTTT
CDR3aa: CASGLRGARTEAFF

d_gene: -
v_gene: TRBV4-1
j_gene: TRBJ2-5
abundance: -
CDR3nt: TGCGCCAGCAGCGTGGCCCTAGGGTCCCAGTACTTC
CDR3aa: CASSVALGSQYF

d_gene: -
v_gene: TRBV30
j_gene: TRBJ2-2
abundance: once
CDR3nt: TGTGCCTGGAGTGTCGGGGTTACCGGGGAGCTGTTTTTT
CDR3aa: CAWSVGVTGELFF

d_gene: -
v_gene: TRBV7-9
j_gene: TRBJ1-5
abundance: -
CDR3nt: TGTGCCAGCAGCTTTCAGGGGCTCAATCAGCCCCAGCATTTT
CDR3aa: CASSFQGLNQPQHF

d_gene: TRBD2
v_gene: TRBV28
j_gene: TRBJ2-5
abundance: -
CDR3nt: TGTGCCGCCGGGGGGGTACAGGAGACCCAGTACTTC
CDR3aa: CAAGGVQETQYF

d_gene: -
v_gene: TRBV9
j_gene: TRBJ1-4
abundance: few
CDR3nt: TGTGCCAGCAGCGTAGGTCTCAGGGATGATGGCGAAAAACTGTTTTTT
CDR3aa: CASSVGLRDDGEKLFF

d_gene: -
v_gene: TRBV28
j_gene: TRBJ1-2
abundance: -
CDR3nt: TGTGCCAGCAGTCCCCTTAAGTTTGGCTACACCTTC
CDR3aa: CASSPLKFGYTF

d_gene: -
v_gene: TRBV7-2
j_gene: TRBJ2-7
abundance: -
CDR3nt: TGTGCCAGCAGCGCGGCCGGGACGAGCTCCTACGAGCAGTACTTC
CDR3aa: CASSAAGTSSYEQYF

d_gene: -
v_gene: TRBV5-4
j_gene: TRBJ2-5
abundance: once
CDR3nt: TGTGCCAGCAGCCCCGGACCGATAGATAAAGAGACCCAGTACTTC
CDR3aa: CASSPGPIDKETQYF

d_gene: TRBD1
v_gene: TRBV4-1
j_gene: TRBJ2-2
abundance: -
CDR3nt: TGCGCCAGCAGCCGAGAGGACAGGGTACCCGGGGAGCTGTTTTTT
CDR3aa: CASSREDRVPGELFF

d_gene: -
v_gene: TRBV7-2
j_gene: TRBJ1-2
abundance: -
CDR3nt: TGTGCCAGCAGCCTCTACACCTATGGCTACACCTTC
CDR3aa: CASSLYTYGYTF

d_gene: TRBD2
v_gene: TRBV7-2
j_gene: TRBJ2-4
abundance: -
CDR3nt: TGTGCCAGCAGCGCCACTAGCGGGCTAGCCAAAAACATTCAGTACTTC
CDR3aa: CASSATSGLAKNIQYF

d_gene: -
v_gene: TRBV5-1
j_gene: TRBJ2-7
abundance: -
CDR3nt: TGCGCCAGCAGCTTGGACAGGGTCCTCTACGAGCAGTACTTC
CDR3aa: CASSLDRVLYEQYF

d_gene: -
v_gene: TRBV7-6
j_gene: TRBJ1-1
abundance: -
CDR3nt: TGTGCCAGCTTGCGGGACCTGAACACTGAAGCTTTCTTT
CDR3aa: CASLRDLNTEAFF

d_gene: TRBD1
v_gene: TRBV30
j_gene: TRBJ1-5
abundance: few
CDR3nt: TGTGCCTGGAGTGTACCAGGGGGAAGCAATCAGCCCCAGCATTTT
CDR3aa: CAWSVPGGSNQPQHF

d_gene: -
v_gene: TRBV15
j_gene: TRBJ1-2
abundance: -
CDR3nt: TGTGCCACCAGCAGAGATCGTCGGGGGGCGAACTATGGCTACACCTTC
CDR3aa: CATSRDRRGANYGYTF

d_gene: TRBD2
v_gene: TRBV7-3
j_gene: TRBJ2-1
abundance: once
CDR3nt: TGTGCCAGCAGCTGGACTAGCGGAAATGAGCAGTTCTTC
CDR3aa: CASSWTSGNEQFF

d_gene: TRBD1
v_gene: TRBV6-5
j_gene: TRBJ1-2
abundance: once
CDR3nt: TGTGCCAGCAGCCCACCCGGACAGGGTTTCTATGGCTACACCTTC
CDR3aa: CASSPPGQGFYGYTF

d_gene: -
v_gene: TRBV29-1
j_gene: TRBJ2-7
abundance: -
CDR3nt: TGCAGCGTTGAAGGGAGTGGGAATCACGAGCAGTACTTC
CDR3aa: CSVEGSGNHEQYF

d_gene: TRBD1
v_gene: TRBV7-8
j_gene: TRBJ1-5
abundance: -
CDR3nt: TGTGCCAGCAGCTTAGAGTTGGCTAGACAGGGTATTGGGGGCAATCAGCCCCAGCATTTT
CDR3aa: CASSLELARQGIGGNQPQHF

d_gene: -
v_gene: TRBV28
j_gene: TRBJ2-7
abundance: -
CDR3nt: TGTGCCAGCACCAACAGGGATTCCTACGAGCAGTACTTC
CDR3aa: CASTNRDSYEQYF

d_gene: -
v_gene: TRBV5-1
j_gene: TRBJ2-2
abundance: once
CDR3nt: TGCGCCAGCAGCAGCAGGTCCGGCGCGAACACCGGGGAGCTGTTTTTT
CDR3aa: CASSSRSGANTGELFF

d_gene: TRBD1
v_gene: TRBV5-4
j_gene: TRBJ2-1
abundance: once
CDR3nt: TGTGCCAGCAGCCCAAAAGACAGGGCGAATGAGCAGTTCTTC
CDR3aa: CASSPKDRANEQFF

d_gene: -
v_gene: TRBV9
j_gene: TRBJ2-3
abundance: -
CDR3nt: TGTGCCAGCAGCGTCCAGGCAGGGTTTCGAACAGATACGCAGTATTTT
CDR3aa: CASSVQAGFRTDTQYF

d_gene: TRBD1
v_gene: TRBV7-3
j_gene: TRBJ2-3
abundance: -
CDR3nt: TGTGCCAGCAGCTTACAGGGGGCAGATACGCAGTATTTT
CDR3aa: CASSLQGADTQYF

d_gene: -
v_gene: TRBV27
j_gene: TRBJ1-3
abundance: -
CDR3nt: TGTGCCAGCAGTATGAAGTCTGGAAACACCATATATTTT
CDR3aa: CASSMKSGNTIYF

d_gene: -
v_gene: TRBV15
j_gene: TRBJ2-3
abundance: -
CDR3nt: TGTGCCTCTTCTCCGAGCGCTAGCACAGATACGCAGTATTTT
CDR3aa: CASSPSASTDTQYF

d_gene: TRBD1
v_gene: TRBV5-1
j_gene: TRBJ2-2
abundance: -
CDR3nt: TGCGCCAGCAGCCAGAGCTCGCCAGGGGGCGGGACCGGGGAGCTGTTTTTT
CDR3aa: CASSQSSPGGGTGELFF

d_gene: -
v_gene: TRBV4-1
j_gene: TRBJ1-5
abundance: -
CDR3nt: TGCGCCAGCAACTTCTTGATGTTAGGGCAGCCCCAGCATTTT
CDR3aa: CASNFLMLGQPQHF

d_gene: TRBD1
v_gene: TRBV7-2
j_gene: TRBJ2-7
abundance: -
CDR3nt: TGTGCCAGCAGCCAAACCGGGACAGGGTTCTACGAGCAGTACTTC
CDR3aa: CASSQTGTGFYEQYF

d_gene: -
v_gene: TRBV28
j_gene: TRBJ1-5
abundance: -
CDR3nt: TGTGCCACCCGACTCGCTTCTTCTTATCAGCCCCAGCATTTT
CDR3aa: CATRLASSYQPQHF

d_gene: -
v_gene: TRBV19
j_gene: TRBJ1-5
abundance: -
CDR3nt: TGTGCCAGTAGTATTCGACAGCGGCAGCCCCAGCATTTT
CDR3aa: CASSIRQRQPQHF

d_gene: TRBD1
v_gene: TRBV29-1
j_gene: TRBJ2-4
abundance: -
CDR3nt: TGCAGCGTCACAGGGGGAGTCGGTGGAGCGGAATCCAAAAACATTCAGTACTTC
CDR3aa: CSVTGGVGGAESKNIQYF

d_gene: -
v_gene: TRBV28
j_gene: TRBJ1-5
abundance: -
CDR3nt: TGTGCCAGCAGTTTTCCTCCGCGGGGTCAGCCCCAGCATTTT
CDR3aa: CASSFPPRGQPQHF

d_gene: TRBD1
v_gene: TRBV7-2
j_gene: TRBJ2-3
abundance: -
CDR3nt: TGTGCCAGCAGGAACAGGGGCAGCACAGATACGCAGTATTTT
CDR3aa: CASRNRGSTDTQYF

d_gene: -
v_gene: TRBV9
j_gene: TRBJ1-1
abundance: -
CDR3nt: TGTGCCAGCAGCGTAGGGAGAGGGACTGAAGCTTTCTTT
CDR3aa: CASSVGRGTEAFF

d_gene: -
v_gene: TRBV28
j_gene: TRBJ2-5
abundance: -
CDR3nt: TGTGCCAGCAGTAGCCTCGGGACGGCCGGGCGCGGGACCCAGTACTTC
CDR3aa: CASSSLGTAGRGTQYF

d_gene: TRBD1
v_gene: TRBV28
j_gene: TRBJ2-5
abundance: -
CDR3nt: TGTGCCAGCAGTTTCAACCCCTCGGGACAGGGCCGAGAGACCCAGTACTTC
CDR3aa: CASSFNPSGQGRETQYF

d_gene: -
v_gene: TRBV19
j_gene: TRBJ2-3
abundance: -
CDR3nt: TGTGCCAGTAGTATAGGACTTGTCACAGATACGCAGTATTTT
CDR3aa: CASSIGLVTDTQYF

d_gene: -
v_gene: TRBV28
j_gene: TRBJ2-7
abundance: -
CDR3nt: TGTGCCAGCAGTATGGATCAGGGGAGTTACGAGCAGTACTTC
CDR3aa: CASSMDQGSYEQYF

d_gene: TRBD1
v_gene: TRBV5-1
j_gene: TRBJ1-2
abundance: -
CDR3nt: TGCGCCAGCCTACTTACTCCCGGGACAGAGAACTATGGCTACACCTTC
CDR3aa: CASLLTPGTENYGYTF

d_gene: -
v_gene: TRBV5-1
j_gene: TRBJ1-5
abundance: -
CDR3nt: TGCGCCAGCAGCTACGCGGGGGGAGGGCAGCCCCAGCATTTT
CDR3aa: CASSYAGGGQPQHF

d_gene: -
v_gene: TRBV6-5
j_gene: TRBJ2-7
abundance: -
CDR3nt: TGTGCCAGCAGTTTTGGGGGGAGTCTCTACGAGCAGTACTTC
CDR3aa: CASSFGGSLYEQYF

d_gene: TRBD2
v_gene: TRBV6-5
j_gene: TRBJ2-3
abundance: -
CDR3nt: TGTGCCAGCAGCTTAGCGGGGCGATCAGATACGCAGTATTTT
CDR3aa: CASSLAGRSDTQYF

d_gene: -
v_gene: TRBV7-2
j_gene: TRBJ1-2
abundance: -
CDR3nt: TGTGCCAGCAGCTTAGATCTCCACGGAGTGGGCTACACCTTC
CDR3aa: CASSLDLHGVGYTF